This paragraph covers one T cell receptor (beta chain) sequence. V lost 0 bases and J 3 bases, leaving 6 bases between the germline ends. The CDR3 is 13 residues long. CDR1 is SGHKS, CDR2 YYEKEE, per germline (reference sequence). The authors' processing: Researchers report that nucleated cell counts were estimated from reference gene primer amplification. Repertoires were generated with immunoSEQ multiplex PCR, while TCRdb's copy carries only in-frame clones and drops some. V and J calls and clone size are as listed in that table; D and trimming were resolved from the DNA. In the table there are 260,000 or so clones, roughly 87% of which are singletons. The sample belongs to a study of blood T cell repertoires in COVID-19. Study-level background: The United States, Italy and Spain provided the acute and convalescent COVID-19 samples. Sources were T cells, B-cell-depleted T cells, or PBMCs; the material itself was cDNA or gDNA.

Enrollees, about 18 to 95 years old, lived in about two dozen US areas. The receptor was isolated from a woman aged 25 to 39 with acute COVID-19. Sequenced sample: PBMCs or T cells enriched from blood (not recorded which). This chain links TRBV5-5 with TRBJ2-5; D ambiguous. This CDR3 reads CASSLGSEETQYF. The CDR3 DNA reads as TGTGCCAGCAGCTTGGGAAGCGAAGAGACCCAGTACTTC. Complete variable domain (other parts from reference TRBV5-5 and TRBJ2-5): DAGVTQSPTHLIKTRGQQVTLRCSPISGHKSVSWYQQVLGQGPQFIFQYYEKEERGRGNFPDRFSARQFPNYSSELNVNALLLGDSALYLCASSLGSEETQYFGPGTRLLVL.